Following are 19 T cell receptor beta chains from one sample sequenced in a study of blood T cell repertoires in COVID-19. Assay: immunoSEQ multiplex PCR; the TCRdb copy retains only in-frame clones and omits some. The repertoire holds about 300,000 clones, approximately 90% seen once, with more than 9% in the top ten. The sample consisted of PBMCs or T cells enriched from blood (not recorded which). The receptor set was obtained from a woman under 30 who had recovered from COVID-19.

The V gene is TRBV28, the J gene TRBJ2-3; TRBD2 is a possible D gene (6 bases). Trimming removed 3 bases from V and 10 bases from J, with 11 bases in between. The CDR3 length is 12 residues. Germline CDR1 reads MDHEN; CDR2 reads SYDVKM. CDR3 bases: TGTGCCAGCAGTTTCCGTTGGGAGGCGCAGTATTTT. Translating it yields CASSFRWEAQYF.

The chain has TRBV5-1 and TRBJ1-5; 10 nucleotides line up with TRBD1. The V segment lost 4 bases and the J segment 5 bases; nucleotides outside the gene matches: 6. Germline loops: CDR1 SGHRS, CDR2 YFSETQ. The CDR3 loop spans 15 amino acids. The CDR3 nucleotides read TGCGCCAGCAGCCGGGACAGGGGAAGGGATCAGCCCCAGCATTTT. This codes for CASSRDRGRDQPQHF.

This clone was detected once. This rearrangement joins TRBV13 to TRBJ2-1, with 16 bases that match TRBD2. V was clipped by 1 base and J by 8 bases; unmatched bases: 11. Germline V gives CDR1 PRHDT, CDR2 FYEKMQ (reference sequence). The CDR3 totals 19 residues. CDR3 sequence: CASSLEGGTSGGAFYEQFF. DNA of the CDR3: TGTGCCAGCAGCTTAGAAGGTGGGACTAGCGGGGGGGCCTTTTATGAGCAGTTCTTC.

The J gene is TRBJ2-3, the V gene TRBV4-2; a weak D match, TRBD2 (5 bases). The CDR3 totals 16 residues. In germline, CDR1 is LGHNA, CDR2 YNFKEQ. Deletions cut 0 bases from V and 2 bases from J, with 12 bases between. The CDR3 DNA sequence: TGTGCCAGCAGCCAAGAGCCTAGCCCAATCACAGATACGCAGTATTTT. Translated: CASSQEPSPITDTQYF.

V is TRBV19 and J is TRBJ1-1, with a weak D call TRBD1 (5 bases). The CDR3 has 16 residues. Trimming took off 1 base at V and 4 bases at J, with 16 bases between the two ends. Germline CDR1 reads LNHDA; CDR2 reads SQIVND (reference sequence). CDR3 region: CASSIGRGRASTEAFF. The CDR3 DNA reads as TGTGCCAGTAGTATAGGGCGGGGGAGGGCGAGCACTGAAGCTTTCTTT.

The chain recombines TRBV5-4 with TRBJ2-1; unclear D gene. Trimming removed 4 bases at V and 0 bases at J, with 11 bases between. The CDR3 covers 15 residues. Germline V gene lookup returns CDR1 SGHNT and CDR2 YYREEE (reference sequence). CDR3 in DNA: TGTGCCAGCAGCGTACGCACCGGCTCCTACAATGAGCAGTTCTTC. This sequence encodes CASSVRTGSYNEQFF. Using reference TRBV5-4 and TRBJ2-1 for the parts outside the CDR3, the full variable domain is ETGVTQSPTHLIKTRGQQVTLRCSSQSGHNTVSWYQQALGQGPQFIFQYYREEENGRGNFPPRFSGLQFPNYSSELNVNALELDDSALYLCASSVRTGSYNEQFFGPGTRLTVL.

This clone appeared a few times. This chain connects TRBV28 to TRBJ1-2, with 9 bases identical to TRBD1. V shed 7 bases and J 8 bases; nucleotides not matched to a gene: 11. Germline V lookup: CDR1 MDHEN, CDR2 SYDVKM. This CDR3 is 14 amino acids long. CDR3 loop: CASNIPGQGEGYTF. The CDR3 DNA reads TGTGCCAGCAATATACCGGGACAGGGTGAAGGCTACACCTTC.

The chain joins TRBV6-4 to TRBJ2-3; possibly TRBD1 for D (5 bases). This CDR3 is 15 amino acids long. Germline lookup yields CDR1 MRHNA and CDR2 SNTAGT. The V gene lost 4 bases and the J gene lost 3 bases, with 14 bases spanning the gap. The CDR3 loop reads CASSVDRRETDTQYF. The CDR3 nucleotides are TGTGCCAGCAGTGTCGACAGAAGAGAGACAGATACGCAGTATTTT.

For this clone: One junction end disagrees with the germline gene, perhaps due to a read error. The chain combines TRBV7-7 with TRBJ2-1; 8 nucleotides match TRBD2. Germline CDR1 reads SSHAT; CDR2 reads FNYEAQ (reference sequence). This CDR3 has 13 residues. The CDR3 here is CASSLGREDEQFF. The CDR3 DNA sequence: TGTGCTAGCAGCTTAGGGCGGGAGGATGAGCAGTTCTTC.

The genes are TRBV2 and TRBJ2-7; 7 bases line up with TRBD1. Germline loops: CDR1 SNHLY, CDR2 FYNNEI. V was pared by 7 bases and J by 2 bases, with 8 bases of the junction left unmatched. This CDR3 spans 14 amino acids. CDR3 loop: CASKRTGITYEQYF. The CDR3 DNA follows: TGTGCCAGCAAGAGGACAGGTATCACCTACGAGCAGTACTTC. Together with reference TRBV2 and TRBJ2-7, the CDR3 gives the full variable domain: EPEVTQTPSHQVTQMGQEVILRCVPISNHLYFYWYRQILGQKVEFLVSFYNNEISEKSEIFDDQFSVERPDGSNFTLKIRSTKLEDSAMYFCASKRTGITYEQYFGPGTRLTVT.

This clone has more than one count but fewer than ten. The J gene is TRBJ1-2, the V gene TRBV20-1; 9 bases agree with TRBD1. The CDR3 runs 15 residues. Germline CDR1 DFQATT, CDR2 SNEGSKA (reference sequence). V gave up 6 bases and J gave up 5 bases; unmatched junction bases: 13. Written as DNA, the CDR3 is TGCAGTGCGAGTCCCGGGACAGGGACGAGGTATGGCTACACCTTC. Translating gives CSASPGTGTRYGYTF.

DNA for the CDR3: TGTGCCAGCAGTGACAGGGCTTATCAGCCCCAGCATTTT. It codes for CASSDRAYQPQHF. This chain uses TRBV2 with TRBJ1-5, with D tentatively TRBD1 (5 bases). The germline V and J ends were trimmed by 3 bases and 5 bases, with 8 bases remaining between them. This CDR3 has 13 residues. Germline-derived CDR1 and CDR2 are SNHLY and FYNNEI.

The rearrangement uses TRBV5-1 and TRBJ2-1; TRBD2 matches at 14 bases. Germline CDR1 reads SGHRS; CDR2 reads YFSETQ. This CDR3 has 17 amino acids. The J segment lost 4 bases and the V segment lost 3 bases, leaving 6 bases of the junction unmatched. DNA of the CDR3: TGCGCCAGCAGCTCCCGGACTAGCGGGGGGACTTACAATGAGCAGTTCTTC. Its protein product is CASSSRTSGGTYNEQFF. Looking up the rest from reference TRBV5-1 and TRBJ2-1 gives the full variable domain: KAGVTQTPRYLIKTRGQQVTLSCSPISGHRSVSWYQQTPGQGLQFLFEYFSETQRNKGNFPGRFSGRQFSNSRSEMNVSTLELGDSALYLCASSSRTSGGTYNEQFFGPGTRLTVL.

The chain links TRBV28 to TRBJ2-3, with 13 nucleotides matching TRBD2. The trim removed 5 bases at V and 4 bases at J, leaving 3 bases unmatched. Germline CDR1 MDHEN, CDR2 SYDVKM. This CDR3 is 15 amino acids long. The CDR3 coding sequence is TGTGCCAGCAGTCAACTAGCGGGAGGGGCAGATACGCAGTATTTT. Protein sequence: CASSQLAGGADTQYF. The full variable domain, with the rest looked up from reference TRBV28 and TRBJ2-3, is DVKVTQSSRYLVKRTGEKVFLECVQDMDHENMFWYRQDPGLGLRLIYFSYDVKMKEKGDIPEGYSVSREKKERFSLILESASTNQTSMYLCASSQLAGGADTQYFGPGTRLTVL.

The rearrangement links TRBV9 to TRBJ2-1; 12 nucleotides agree with TRBD2. The CDR3 has 18 residues. Germline V gives CDR1 SGDLS, CDR2 YYNGEE. Unmatched junction bases numbered 8, after V lost 4 bases and J lost 0 bases. CDR3 nucleotide sequence: TGTGCCAGCAGCCCCAGACTAGCGGGGGCCTCCTCCTACAATGAGCAGTTCTTC. This codes for CASSPRLAGASSYNEQFF.

Note on this clone: Other DNA sequences in the same sample also yield this CDR3. This chain links TRBV28 with TRBJ2-5; 7 positions match TRBD2. V gave up 3 bases and J gave up 1 base; unmatched junction bases: 2. This CDR3 is built from 14 residues. From germline, CDR1 is MDHEN and CDR2 SYDVKM. This CDR3 is CASSFSGSQETQYF. The CDR3 DNA reads TGTGCCAGCAGTTTTAGCGGGTCCCAAGAGACCCAGTACTTC.

The gene calls are TRBV7-8 and TRBJ2-4, with TRBD1 matching 9 bases. CDR1 is SGHVS, CDR2 FQNEAQ, per germline. This CDR3 is built from 19 residues. V shed 3 bases, J shed 2 bases, and the junction held 14 bases outside the gene matches. The chain's CDR3 is CASSFRTGVPQRSKNIQYF. The CDR3 DNA reads TGTGCCAGCAGCTTCAGGACAGGGGTCCCGCAGCGGTCCAAAAACATTCAGTACTTC.

V and J are TRBV6-5 and TRBJ2-1; 8 bases agree with TRBD2. This CDR3 contains 13 residues. The J segment lost 6 bases and the V segment lost 6 bases, leaving 4 bases of the junction unmatched. The germline V gene has CDR1 MNHEY and CDR2 SVGAGI. CDR3 bases: TGTGCCAGCAGCTACGGGGGGGCCAATGAGCAGTTCTTC. Residues: CASSYGGANEQFF.

The chain employs TRBV24-1 and TRBJ2-2, with TRBD2 matching 7 bases. Looked up from germline, CDR1 is KGHDR and CDR2 is SFDVKD. This CDR3 is built from 15 residues. J lost 4 bases, V lost 5 bases, and 6 bases had no gene match. CDR3 sequence: CATSGGGSGTGELFF. In DNA, the CDR3 is TGTGCCACCAGTGGGGGAGGGAGCGGCACCGGGGAGCTGTTTTTT.